These T cell receptor beta chains were read from a single sample in a study of identical twins. Via MiXCR, TCRdb re-called the 5' RACE reads, giving one row per CDR3 protein. The sample has 700,000 or so distinct CDR3 sequences, 8% to 9% seen once. These data were also filed under a second study, of yellow fever vaccine responses in identical twins.

The sample taken for sequencing was PBMCs. Receptors were obtained from a woman aged 18-29 years in good health. Both conserved end residues are part of each CDR3. The D gene is left open where the match is weak. Some rows have no size entry. The others give once, few or many, or a class for an expanded clone.

d_call	clone_size	v_call	j_call	cdr3_aa	cdr3_nt
TRBD2	few	TRBV7-8	TRBJ2-5	CASSGLAGGVETQYF	TGTGCCAGCAGCGGACTAGCGGGGGGAGTAGAGACCCAGTACTTC
TRBD2	few	TRBV7-2	TRBJ2-1	CASSRRAGTTDNEQFF	TGTGCCAGCAGCCGGCGGGCAGGGACTACAGACAATGAGCAGTTCTTC
NA	many	TRBV20-1	TRBJ2-3	CSALLLATDTQYF	TGCAGTGCCTTACTACTCGCAACAGATACGCAGTATTTT
TRBD1	few	TRBV7-9	TRBJ2-1	CASSSGQAPYNEQFF	TGTGCCAGCAGCTCCGGACAGGCCCCGTACAATGAGCAGTTCTTC
TRBD2	NA	TRBV7-9	TRBJ2-3	CASRLAGADTDTQYF	TGTGCCAGCAGACTAGCGGGAGCCGACACAGATACGCAGTATTTT
TRBD1	NA	TRBV2	TRBJ2-4	CASSVLQGAAKNIQYF	TGTGCCAGCAGTGTCCTACAGGGGGCGGCCAAAAACATTCAGTACTTC
TRBD1	NA	TRBV6-5	TRBJ2-7	CASSYKWDRVYSYEQYF	TGTGCCAGCAGTTACAAGTGGGACAGGGTTTACTCCTACGAGCAGTACTTC
NA	many	TRBV25-1	TRBJ2-5	CASSEGRLASGETQYF	TGTGCCAGCAGTGAAGGCCGGCTAGCGAGCGGGGAGACCCAGTACTTC
TRBD1	few	TRBV27	TRBJ2-7	CASSSSDRVLYEQYF	TGTGCCAGCAGTTCATCCGACAGGGTCCTCTACGAGCAGTACTTC
NA	few	TRBV20-1	TRBJ2-7	CSARDPPAEQYF	TGCAGTGCTAGAGATCCCCCCGCCGAGCAGTACTTC
NA	many	TRBV20-1	TRBJ2-5	CSAQPRGGDQETQYF	TGCAGTGCCCAGCCCCGAGGAGGAGACCAAGAGACCCAGTACTTC
TRBD2	few	TRBV12-3/TRBV12-4	TRBJ2-1	CASSLMVAGGSNEQFF	TGTGCCAGCAGTTTGATGGTAGCGGGAGGGAGTAATGAGCAGTTCTTC